The present entry profiles one T cell receptor (beta chain) with its context. Its antigen remains unknown. The PCR contained 60 Vbeta and 13 Jbeta primers. The assay was immunoSEQ multiplex PCR, and TCRdb's table has in-frame clones only and misses some. This table has about 190,000 clones, roughly 80% appearing once. While unrecorded immune exposures were likely, the donors were nominally healthy when sampled. There are 14 residues in the CDR3. The germline V gene encodes CDR1 MNHNY and CDR2 SVGAGI (reference sequence). V lost 6 bases and J lost 0, with 11 bases in between. The sample originates from a study of cytomegalovirus exposure and HLA in healthy donors. Whole-study findings and limits: DRB1 showed the most TCR associations and HLA-C the fewest in a later analysis, as rates varied by HLA locus. In a later analysis, specific HLA alleles were associated with 15,000 or so TCR beta sequences at a 0.05 false discovery rate.

The chain carries TRBV6-6 and TRBJ1-2, with TRBD1 as a possible D gene (6 bases). Sequencing was done on a sample of PBMCs. The receptor was derived from a woman between 18 and 29 years old in good health and CMV-seronegative. CDR3 sequence: CASREQGANYGYTF. The CDR3 DNA reads TGTGCCAGCAGGGAACAGGGAGCTAACTATGGCTACACCTTC.